The 2 T cell receptor beta chains listed next were all sequenced from one sample in a study of cytomegalovirus exposure and HLA in healthy donors. The PCR made use of 60 Vbeta and 13 Jbeta primers. Here immunoSEQ multiplex PCR was the method, and the copy in TCRdb shows in-frame clones only, minus some. The sample lists about 130,000 clones, over 70% seen once, with roughly 1.9% in the top ten. The sample was PBMCs. The receptors were gathered from a woman in her thirties or forties in good health and CMV-seronegative.

This clone has only a few counts. Mismatch with germline at one junction end may stem from a read error. The chain combines TRBV7-2 with TRBJ2-4; TRBD2 might be the D (5 bases). CDR1 is SGHTA, CDR2 FQGNSA, per germline. The CDR3 has 17 amino acids. CDR3 amino acids: CASSFAHPGVSRNSQYF. CDR3 DNA: TGTGCCAGCAGCTTCGCCCACCCCGGGGTTTCCCGAAACAGTCAGTACTTC.

The V and J genes are TRBV6-1 and TRBJ2-5; 9 bases match TRBD2. The CDR3 extends over 15 amino acids. Germline loops: CDR1 MNHNS, CDR2 SASEGT. V lost 3 bases, J lost 2 bases, and 4 bases stayed unmatched. The CDR3 nucleotides read TGTGCCAGCAGTGATCCTAGCGGGACTCAAGAGACCCAGTACTTC. Translating it yields CASSDPSGTQETQYF.